This TCR beta chain came from a study of blood T cells in healthy people across ages. This clonotype was detected only a few times. Its specificity is not known. Deletions cut 3 bases from V and 7 bases from J, with 13 bases between. The CDR3 length is 15 residues. Notes on the study in general: Age advanced and TCR beta diversity per million T cells fell, roughly linearly.

A J-beta primer mix and a sample-barcoded 5' primer were used in a second PCR of about 7 to 11 cycles. MiXCR, applied by TCRdb to the 5' RACE reads, yields one record per CDR3 protein. The sample has about 1.5 million distinct CDR3 sequences; approximately 43% are singletons. The gene calls are TRBV12-3 or TRBV12-4 and TRBJ1-6; possible D gene TRBD1, 5 bases. The sequenced material came from blood. This TCR was recovered from a woman under 30 in good health. Here the CDR3 reads CASSFGAFGNSPLHF. The CDR3 DNA reads as TGTGCCAGCAGTTTTGGGGCCTTCGGAAATTCACCCCTCCACTTT.